The 20 T cell receptor beta chains listed next were all sequenced from one sample in a study of blood T cells in healthy people across ages. Primed by a sample-barcoded 5' primer and a J-beta primer mix, a second PCR proceeded for about 6 to 11 cycles. TCRdb reprocessed the 5' RACE reads via MiXCR and lists one record per CDR3 protein. Here the sample spans hundreds of thousands of distinct CDR3 sequences, 52% being singletons. The sequencing input was blood. The receptors here all came from a man in his 60s in good health.

Regarding this clonotype: A junction boundary mismatches the germline segment, possibly from a read error. CDR3 region: CASSLGGYDYTF. The CDR3 DNA reads TGTGCCAGCAGCTTAGGCGGCTATGACTACACCTTC. The chain carries TRBV7-9 and TRBJ1-2, with no clear D. The CDR3 sequence is 12 residues long. Germline V gene lookup returns CDR1 SEHNR and CDR2 FQNEAQ (reference sequence). Together with reference TRBV7-9 and TRBJ1-2, the CDR3 gives the full variable domain: DTGVSQNPRHKITKRGQNVTFRCDPISEHNRLYWYRQTLGQGPEFLTYFQNEAQLEKSRLLSDRFSAERPKGSFSTLEIQRTEQGDSAMYLCASSLGGYDYTFGSGTRLTVV.

This clonotype was seen only a few times. Relative to the germline gene, one junction end is altered; a read error may explain this. V gene TRBV24-1 combines with J gene TRBJ1-5; possible D gene TRBD1, 6 bases. The CDR3 runs to 11 residues. Per the germline V gene, CDR1 is KGHDR and CDR2 is SFDVKD. The CDR3 reads CAASDRQPQHF. The CDR3 nucleotides read TGTGCCGCCAGTGACAGGCAGCCCCAGCATTTT.

The chain links TRBV7-8 to TRBJ2-7; 8 bases line up with TRBD1. Germline V gene sequence: CDR1 SGHVS, CDR2 FQNEAQ. The CDR3 has 15 residues. Losses at the gene ends were 5 bases for V and 1 base for J; bases not matched to a gene: 7. CDR3 sequence reads: CASSPQGAWSYEQYF. The CDR3 DNA reads TGTGCCAGCAGCCCTCAGGGGGCATGGTCCTACGAGCAGTACTTC.

This clonotype was detected ten times or more. The rearrangement joins TRBV28 to TRBJ2-7, with no clear D. The length of the CDR3 is 12 residues. CDR1 and CDR2 (germline): MDHEN, SYDVKM. V was cut by 6 bases and J by 3 bases, with 9 bases left in between. CDR3 nucleotides: TGTGCCAGCAGGCCACAGAACTACGAGCAGTACTTC. As protein: CASRPQNYEQYF.

Of note for this clonotype: This may stem from a read error, because a much larger clone lies one nucleotide away. V and J are TRBV7-2 and TRBJ2-7; 7 bases fit TRBD1. The germline gives CDR1 SGHTA, CDR2 FQGNSA. The CDR3 sequence is 14 residues long. Trimming cost V 7 bases and J 6 bases; bases outside gene matches: 12. The CDR3 protein is CASTNTGVACEQYF. As DNA, the CDR3 is TGTGCCAGCACCAATACAGGGGTGGCCTGCGAGCAGTACTTC. The full variable domain, its missing parts supplied by reference TRBV7-2 and TRBJ2-7, is GAGVSQSPSNKVTEKGKDVELRCDPISGHTALYWYRQSLGQGLEFLIYFQGNSAPDKSGLPSDRFSAERTGGSVSTLTIQRTQQEDSAVYLCASTNTGVACEQYFGPGTRLTVT.

This clonotype has just a few counts. The chain recombines TRBV12-3 or TRBV12-4 with TRBJ2-5, with a possible D match to TRBD1 (6 bases). The V end was cut by 7 bases, the J end by 4 bases, with 10 bases between. This CDR3 spans 12 amino acids. The CDR3 sequence is CASTETGETQYF. CDR3 nucleotide sequence: TGTGCCAGCACCGAGACAGGAGAGACCCAGTACTTC.

The chain combines TRBV29-1 with TRBJ2-3; TRBD2 matches 7 bases. The CDR3 sequence is 13 residues long. The germline CDR1 and CDR2 sequences are SQVTM and ANQGSEA. The junction had 4 bases not matched to a gene; V was cut back by 3 bases and J by 4 bases. CDR3 DNA: TGCAGCGTTGACGGAAGCGGGGCAGATACGCAGTATTTT. It is translated as CSVDGSGADTQYF.

V usage is TRBV18 and J usage is TRBJ2-3; 13 bases match TRBD2. The CDR3 runs to 14 residues. The V gene's germline CDR1 is KGHSH and CDR2 LQKENI. With V trimmed by 6 bases and J by 3 bases, 0 bases remained unmatched. In DNA, the CDR3 is TGTGCCAGCTCGGGACTAGCGGGGACAGATACGCAGTATTTT. This encodes CASSGLAGTDTQYF.

The CDR3 nucleotides read TGCAGTGCTACAACTCCGGGACTAGCGGGGGGGACAGATACGCAGTATTTT. Translation: CSATTPGLAGGTDTQYF. The V call is TRBV20-1, the J call TRBJ2-3; 16 bases align to TRBD2. V dropped 4 bases and J dropped 3; count of bases not matched to a gene: 7. CDR3 size: 17 residues. Germline V gene lookup returns CDR1 DFQATT and CDR2 SNEGSKA (reference sequence).

The V and J genes are TRBV6-6 and TRBJ2-1, with TRBD2 matching over 13 bases. CDR1 MNHNY and CDR2 SVGAGI come from the germline V gene (reference sequence). The V and J ends lost 2 bases and 9 bases, in that order; junction bases with no gene match: 7. The CDR3 extends over 16 amino acids. The CDR3 nucleotides read TGTGCCAGCAGTTACCAAACTAGCGGGAGGGCCAGTGAGCAGTTCTTC. Residues: CASSYQTSGRASEQFF.

V gene TRBV19 combines with J gene TRBJ2-5, with 8 nucleotides matching TRBD1. The CDR3 is 13 residues long. With V trimmed by 6 bases and J by 7 bases, 7 bases remained unmatched. Germline CDR1 LNHDA, CDR2 SQIVND (reference sequence). The CDR3 spells CASRKTGGGTQYF. CDR3 nucleotide sequence: TGTGCCAGTAGAAAAACAGGGGGAGGGACCCAGTACTTC.

The sample holds one count of this clonotype. The chain carries TRBV3-1 and TRBJ1-4; 9 bases agree with TRBD1. The CDR3 runs 20 residues. Germline V gives CDR1 LGHDT, CDR2 YNNKEL (reference sequence). Trimming took 1 base from V and 0 from J; bases not matched to a gene: 12. The DNA for the CDR3 is TGTGCCAGCAGCCAAGGGACAGGGGCCAGGGTCAGAGCAACTAATGAAAAACTGTTTTTT. Protein sequence: CASSQGTGARVRATNEKLFF. Full variable domain (missing parts from reference TRBV3-1 and TRBJ1-4): DTAVSQTPKYLVTQMGNDKSIKCEQNLGHDTMYWYKQDSKKFLKIMFSYNNKELIINETVPNRFSPKSPDKAHLNLHINSLELGDSAVYFCASSQGTGARVRATNEKLFFGSGTQLSVL.

This clonotype was counted between two and nine times. The chain combines TRBV11-1 with TRBJ2-1; 9 bases fit TRBD1. The CDR3 totals 14 residues. Germline-derived CDR1 and CDR2 are SGHAT and FQDESV (reference sequence). V shed 5 bases and J 9 bases; nucleotides not matched to a gene: 8. The CDR3 nucleotides read TGTGCCAGCAGCCCGAGGACAGGGGAGCGTGAGCAGTTCTTC. Protein: CASSPRTGEREQFF.

The chain links TRBV29-1 to TRBJ1-2; 8 bases map to TRBD1. V trimming: 6 bases; J trimming: 0 bases; junction bases outside the gene matches: 6. This CDR3 spans 14 amino acids. The V gene's germline CDR1 is SQVTM and CDR2 ANQGSEA. CDR3 sequence reads: CSVVGQEANYGYTF. In DNA form, the CDR3 reads TGCAGCGTGGTGGGACAGGAAGCTAACTATGGCTACACCTTC.

V is TRBV16 and J is TRBJ1-5; D ambiguous. Germline V lookup: CDR1 KGHSY, CDR2 FQNENV. Deletions cut 0 bases from V and 0 bases from J, with 3 bases between. CDR3 size: 14 residues. DNA of the CDR3: TGTGCCAGCAGCCAATCTGGTAGCAATCAGCCCCAGCATTTT. It encodes CASSQSGSNQPQHF. Complete variable domain (other parts from reference TRBV16 and TRBJ1-5): GEEVAQTPKHLVRGEGQKAKLYCAPIKGHSYVFWYQQVLKNEFKFLISFQNENVFDETGMPKERFSAKCLPNSPCSLEIQATKLEDSAVYFCASSQSGSNQPQHFGDGTRLSIL.

The chain has TRBV15 and TRBJ2-1; the D gene is possibly TRBD1 (5 bases). There are 12 residues in the CDR3. The V gene's germline CDR1 is LNHNV and CDR2 YYDKDF (reference sequence). Between the trimmed V and J ends, which lost 5 bases and 10 bases, there was a span of 12 bases. The chain's CDR3 is CATSDPPGEQFF. In DNA, the CDR3 is TGTGCCACCAGCGATCCCCCAGGGGAGCAGTTCTTC.

This clonotype occurred many times. The chain uses TRBV6-4 and TRBJ2-3, with 7 bases that match TRBD2. V was pared by 5 bases and J by 5 bases, with 7 bases of the junction left unmatched. This CDR3 is 14 amino acids long. Germline V gene sequence: CDR1 MRHNA, CDR2 SNTAGT. CDR3 nucleotide sequence: TGTGCCAGCAGTCGGGGAGGGGTTGGAGATACGCAGTATTTT. Its protein is CASSRGGVGDTQYF.

V is TRBV7-2 and J is TRBJ2-5; 9 bases align to TRBD2. Germline values: CDR1 SGHTA, CDR2 FQGNSA. The CDR3 has 16 amino acids. V gave up 5 bases and J gave up 1 base; unmatched junction bases: 8. The chain's CDR3 is CASSPRLADSQETQYF. The CDR3 DNA follows: TGTGCCAGCAGCCCCCGACTAGCGGACTCCCAAGAGACCCAGTACTTC.

This clonotype was observed many times. The chain links TRBV7-2 to TRBJ2-1, with D possibly matching TRBD2 (6 bases). Germline-derived CDR1 and CDR2 are SGHTA and FQGNSA. Trimming removed 5 bases at V and 4 bases at J, with 15 bases between. The CDR3 is 15 residues long. CDR3 in DNA: TGTGCCAGCAGCCTCCGGGACGCGGGGTACAATGAGCAGTTCTTC. As protein: CASSLRDAGYNEQFF.

For the CDR3, the DNA is TGTGCCAGCAGCTTTGCGGGGGAGGCCACCTACGAGCAGTACTTC. Translated, it gives CASSFAGEATYEQYF. This chain links TRBV5-5 with TRBJ2-7, with 7 bases lining up with TRBD2. V trimming: 2 bases; J trimming: 2 bases; junction bases outside the gene matches: 7. Germline V gene lookup returns CDR1 SGHKS and CDR2 YYEKEE (reference sequence). The CDR3 length is 15 residues.